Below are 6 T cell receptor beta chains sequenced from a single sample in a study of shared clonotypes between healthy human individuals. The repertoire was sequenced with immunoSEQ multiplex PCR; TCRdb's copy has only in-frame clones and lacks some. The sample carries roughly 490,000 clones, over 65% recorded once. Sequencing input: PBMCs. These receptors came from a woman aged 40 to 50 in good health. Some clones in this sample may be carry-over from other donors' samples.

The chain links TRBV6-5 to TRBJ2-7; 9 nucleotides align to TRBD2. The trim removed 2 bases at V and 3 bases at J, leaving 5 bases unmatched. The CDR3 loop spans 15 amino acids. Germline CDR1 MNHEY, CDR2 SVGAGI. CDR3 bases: TGTGCCAGCAGTTACCGGCGGGAGGGGGTCTACGAGCAGTACTTC. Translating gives CASSYRREGVYEQYF.

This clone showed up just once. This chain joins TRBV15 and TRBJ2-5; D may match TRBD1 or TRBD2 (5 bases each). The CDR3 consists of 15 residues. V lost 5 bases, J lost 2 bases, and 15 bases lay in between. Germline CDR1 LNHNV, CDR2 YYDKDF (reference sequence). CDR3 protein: CATSQNSGTQETQYF. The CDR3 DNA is TGTGCCACCAGCCAGAACTCTGGGACGCAAGAGACCCAGTACTTC.

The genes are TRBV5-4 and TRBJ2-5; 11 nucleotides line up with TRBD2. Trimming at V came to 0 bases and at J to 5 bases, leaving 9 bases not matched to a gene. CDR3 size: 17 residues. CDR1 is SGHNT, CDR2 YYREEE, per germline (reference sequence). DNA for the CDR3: TGTGCCAGCAGCTTGGGGCTAGCGGGAGGCCGGGGGGAGACCCAGTACTTC. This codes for CASSLGLAGGRGETQYF.

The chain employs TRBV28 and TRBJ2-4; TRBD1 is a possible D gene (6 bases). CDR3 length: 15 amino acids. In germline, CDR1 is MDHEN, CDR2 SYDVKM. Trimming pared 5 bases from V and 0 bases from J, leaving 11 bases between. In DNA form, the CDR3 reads TGTGCCAGCAGTATGACAGGTTTAGCCAAAAACATTCAGTACTTC. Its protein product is CASSMTGLAKNIQYF.

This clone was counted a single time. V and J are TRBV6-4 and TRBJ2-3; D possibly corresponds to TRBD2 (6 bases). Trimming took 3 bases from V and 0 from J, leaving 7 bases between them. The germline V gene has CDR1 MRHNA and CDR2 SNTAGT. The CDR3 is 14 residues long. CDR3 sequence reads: CASSEEGSTDTQYF. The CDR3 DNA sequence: TGTGCCAGCAGTGAGGAGGGTAGCACAGATACGCAGTATTTT.

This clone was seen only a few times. This CDR3 reads CASSPDQSYEQYF. In DNA form, the CDR3 reads TGTGCCAGCTCACCAGACCAGAGCTACGAGCAGTACTTC. The chain joins TRBV18 to TRBJ2-7; D unresolved. The CDR3 length is 13 residues. Per germline, CDR1 KGHSH and CDR2 LQKENI. Trimming cost V 2 bases and J 3 bases, with 8 bases left between them.